A selection of T cell receptor beta chains follows, all from one sample in a study of blood T cells in healthy people across ages. TCRdb redid the calling of the 5' RACE reads with MiXCR, one entry per CDR3 protein. This table holds some 800,000 distinct CDR3 sequences, about 42% found once. Source material: blood. These receptors were obtained from a man in his 60s in good health. Each CDR3 is given with its conserved first and last residue. The D gene is left open where the match is weak. A clone size is listed for some rows: how often the clone was seen (once, few, many), or a class if it is expanded.

CDR3 protein: CASNPSEGLWSPLHF; CDR3 DNA: TGTGCCAGCAACCCAAGCGAGGGCTTGTGGTCACCCCTCCACTTT; clone size: .; D gene: .; V gene: TRBV21-1; J gene: TRBJ1-6
CDR3 protein: CASSQLIGTDTQYF; CDR3 DNA: TGTGCCAGCAGCCAATTAATAGGCACAGATACGCAGTATTTT; clone size: .; D gene: .; V gene: TRBV3-1; J gene: TRBJ2-3
CDR3 protein: CASSSGLAGVRGPRETQYF; CDR3 DNA: TGTGCCAGCAGCTCGGGACTAGCGGGAGTTAGGGGCCCTAGAGAGACCCAGTACTTC; clone size: .; D gene: TRBD2; V gene: TRBV6-1; J gene: TRBJ2-5
CDR3 protein: CASSLDGGAVYGYTF; CDR3 DNA: TGTGCCAGCAGCTTAGACGGAGGAGCGGTCTATGGCTACACCTTC; clone size: .; D gene: .; V gene: TRBV7-2; J gene: TRBJ1-2
CDR3 protein: CASSSGLSSYEQYF; CDR3 DNA: TGTGCCAGCAGTTCGGGACTCTCCTCCTACGAGCAGTACTTC; clone size: .; D gene: .; V gene: TRBV12-3/TRBV12-4; J gene: TRBJ2-7
CDR3 protein: CACRRDSVRGYTF; CDR3 DNA: TGTGCCTGCCGCCGGGACAGTGTACGTGGCTACACCTTC; clone size: .; D gene: TRBD1; V gene: TRBV7-2; J gene: TRBJ1-2
CDR3 protein: CASSDGQGTMFF; CDR3 DNA: TGTGCCAGCAGTGACGGACAAGGAACCATGTTCTTC; clone size: .; D gene: .; V gene: TRBV6-1; J gene: TRBJ2-1
CDR3 protein: CASSLAGDRAKNIQYF; CDR3 DNA: TGTGCCAGCAGCTTAGCTGGGGATAGAGCCAAAAACATTCAGTACTTC; clone size: few; D gene: .; V gene: TRBV7-2; J gene: TRBJ2-4
CDR3 protein: CASSYSLEGMGYGYTF; CDR3 DNA: TGTGCCAGTAGTTACTCGCTGGAGGGGATGGGCTATGGCTACACCTTC; clone size: few; D gene: .; V gene: TRBV6-2/TRBV6-3; J gene: TRBJ1-2
CDR3 protein: CATSPRGTGELFF; CDR3 DNA: TGTGCCACCAGTCCCCGTGGCACCGGGGAGCTGTTTTTT; clone size: .; D gene: .; V gene: TRBV24-1; J gene: TRBJ2-2
CDR3 protein: CASSSQAGTGEKLFF; CDR3 DNA: TGTGCCAGCAGCTCACAAGCCGGGACTGGGGAAAAACTGTTTTTT; clone size: .; D gene: .; V gene: TRBV7-9; J gene: TRBJ1-4
CDR3 protein: CASSTVRGRGETQYF; CDR3 DNA: TGTGCCAGCAGTACAGTTAGGGGCCGAGGAGAGACCCAGTACTTC; clone size: .; D gene: .; V gene: TRBV11-1; J gene: TRBJ2-5
CDR3 protein: CSVEDWTGGGSGYTF; CDR3 DNA: TGCAGCGTTGAAGATTGGACAGGGGGTGGATCCGGCTACACCTTC; clone size: .; D gene: TRBD1; V gene: TRBV29-1; J gene: TRBJ1-2
CDR3 protein: CASTFAETQYF; CDR3 DNA: TGTGCCAGCACCTTCGCAGAGACCCAGTACTTC; clone size: .; D gene: .; V gene: TRBV6-2/TRBV6-3; J gene: TRBJ2-5
CDR3 protein: CSASSGTIGQPQHF; CDR3 DNA: TGCAGTGCTAGCTCAGGGACAATTGGTCAGCCCCAGCATTTT; clone size: .; D gene: .; V gene: TRBV20-1; J gene: TRBJ1-5
CDR3 protein: CASSLHRGQPQHF; CDR3 DNA: TGTGCCAGCAGCTTACACAGGGGCCAGCCCCAGCATTTT; clone size: .; D gene: TRBD1; V gene: TRBV7-8; J gene: TRBJ1-5
CDR3 protein: CASSLDSSGTNSPLHF; CDR3 DNA: TGCGCCAGCAGCTTGGATTCGTCAGGAACCAATTCACCCCTCCACTTT; clone size: .; D gene: .; V gene: TRBV5-1; J gene: TRBJ1-6
CDR3 protein: CASSYTQMRETQYF; CDR3 DNA: TGTGCCAGCAGTTATACACAAATGAGGGAGACCCAGTACTTC; clone size: few; D gene: .; V gene: TRBV6-2/TRBV6-3; J gene: TRBJ2-5
CDR3 protein: CSARDGQRGGETQYF; CDR3 DNA: TGCAGTGCTAGAGATGGGCAGCGGGGGGGAGAGACCCAGTACTTC; clone size: .; D gene: TRBD2; V gene: TRBV20-1; J gene: TRBJ2-5
CDR3 protein: CASSPRDKYNEQYF; CDR3 DNA: TGCGCCAGCAGCCCCCGGGACAAATACAATGAGCAGTACTTC; clone size: .; D gene: .; V gene: TRBV4-3; J gene: TRBJ2-7
CDR3 protein: CASSQRDRGSSYNSPLHF; CDR3 DNA: TGCGCCAGCAGCCAGCGCGACAGGGGGAGCTCCTATAATTCACCCCTCCACTTT; clone size: .; D gene: TRBD1; V gene: TRBV4-1; J gene: TRBJ1-6
CDR3 protein: CASSSGLGSPLHF; CDR3 DNA: TGTGCCAGCAGTTCCGGTTTAGGGTCACCCCTCCACTTT; clone size: few; D gene: .; V gene: TRBV27; J gene: TRBJ1-6
CDR3 protein: CASSEEDRGMKTQYF; CDR3 DNA: TGTGCCAGCAGCGAAGAGGACAGGGGTATGAAGACCCAGTACTTC; clone size: many; D gene: TRBD1; V gene: TRBV9; J gene: TRBJ2-5
CDR3 protein: CASSPPTRDYEQYF; CDR3 DNA: TGTGCCAGCAGCCCCCCCACCAGGGACTACGAGCAGTACTTC; clone size: many; D gene: .; V gene: TRBV7-2; J gene: TRBJ2-7
CDR3 protein: CASSGTYYEQYF; CDR3 DNA: TGTGCCAGCAGTGGGACTTACTACGAGCAGTACTTC; clone size: .; D gene: .; V gene: TRBV27; J gene: TRBJ2-7
CDR3 protein: CAGLQGRTDGYTF; CDR3 DNA: TGTGCCGGCCTACAGGGGCGTACGGACGGCTACACCTTC; clone size: .; D gene: TRBD1; V gene: TRBV2; J gene: TRBJ1-2
CDR3 protein: CSVEDKRFQETQYF; CDR3 DNA: TGCAGCGTTGAAGATAAAAGGTTCCAAGAGACCCAGTACTTC; clone size: .; D gene: .; V gene: TRBV29-1; J gene: TRBJ2-5
CDR3 protein: CASSPSEASGELFF; CDR3 DNA: TGCGCCAGCAGCCCGTCCGAGGCTAGCGGGGAGCTGTTTTTT; clone size: .; D gene: .; V gene: TRBV5-1; J gene: TRBJ2-2
CDR3 protein: CASYPRSTVYNSPLHF; CDR3 DNA: TGTGCCAGCTATCCTCGATCGACAGTCTATAATTCACCCCTCCACTTT; clone size: .; D gene: .; V gene: TRBV6-5; J gene: TRBJ1-6
CDR3 protein: CATSRDPQGYQPQHF; CDR3 DNA: TGTGCCACCAGCAGAGATCCCCAGGGTTATCAGCCCCAGCATTTT; clone size: .; D gene: .; V gene: TRBV15; J gene: TRBJ1-5
CDR3 protein: CATSDPGYNEQFF; CDR3 DNA: TGTGCCACCAGTGACCCAGGGTACAATGAGCAGTTCTTC; clone size: .; D gene: .; V gene: TRBV24-1; J gene: TRBJ2-1
CDR3 protein: CASTPGGEAYEQYF; CDR3 DNA: TGTGCCAGTACACCGGGCGGGGAGGCGTACGAGCAGTACTTC; clone size: few; D gene: .; V gene: TRBV12-3/TRBV12-4; J gene: TRBJ2-7
CDR3 protein: CASSLTPGGDGNEQFF; CDR3 DNA: TGTGCCAGCAGCCTTACTCCCGGGGGCGATGGGAATGAGCAGTTCTTC; clone size: .; D gene: .; V gene: TRBV12-3/TRBV12-4; J gene: TRBJ2-1
CDR3 protein: CASSRLENTEAFF; CDR3 DNA: TGTGCCAGCTCACGACTGGAGAACACTGAAGCTTTCTTT; clone size: .; D gene: .; V gene: TRBV2; J gene: TRBJ1-1